Shown below are 18 T cell receptor beta chains from a single sample sequenced in a study of T cell responses to AZD1222 COVID-19 vaccine. The repertoire was sequenced with immunoSEQ multiplex PCR; TCRdb's copy has only in-frame clones and lacks some. The sample has 95,000 to 120,000 clones, around 90% seen once. Sequencing was performed on peripheral blood, taken on day 0 of MenACWY control vaccination. The receptors were gathered from an adult in good health.

This clone has only a few counts. The chain is built from TRBV6-1 and TRBJ1-2; the D gene is possibly TRBD1 (6 bases). Trimming left V 1 base short and J 0 bases short, with 12 bases between. The germline gives CDR1 MNHNS, CDR2 SASEGT. The CDR3 covers 16 residues. CDR3 residues: CASSEGTVRANYGYTF. For the CDR3, the DNA is TGTGCCAGCAGTGAAGGGACAGTACGCGCTAACTATGGCTACACCTTC.

The rearrangement uses TRBV7-2 and TRBJ2-3; D is unresolved. The CDR3 sequence is 13 residues long. Germline CDR1 reads SGHTA; CDR2 reads FQGNSA. Trimming shortened V by 8 bases and J by 2 bases, and 11 bases separated the two germline ends. The CDR3 sequence is CASCPPTTDTQYF. CDR3 DNA: TGTGCCAGCTGCCCCCCCACCACAGATACGCAGTATTTT.

The rearrangement uses TRBV11-2 and TRBJ2-3, with D unresolved. Germline CDR1 reads SGHAT; CDR2 reads FQNNGV. This CDR3 comprises 15 residues. Trimming shortened V by 6 bases and J by 2 bases, and 15 bases separated the two germline ends. The CDR3 loop is CASSGSRLATDTQYF. CDR3 DNA: TGTGCCAGCAGTGGGTCGAGACTTGCCACAGATACGCAGTATTTT.

This clone was counted only a few times. The genes are TRBV19 and TRBJ2-7; D may be TRBD1 (6 bases). This CDR3 is 15 amino acids long. Trimming stripped 7 bases from V and 2 bases from J, with 18 bases between. Germline values: CDR1 LNHDA, CDR2 SQIVND (reference sequence). In DNA, the CDR3 is TGTGCCAGTACCCCCGGGGCAGGGGCCACCTACGAGCAGTACTTC. Translation: CASTPGAGATYEQYF.

The J gene is TRBJ2-3, the V gene TRBV10-3, with D possibly being TRBD2 (7 bases). Germline values: CDR1 ENHRY, CDR2 SYGVKD. This CDR3 region has 17 residues. With 0 bases removed from V and 3 bases from J, the gap between germline ends came to 16 bases. CDR3 in DNA: TGTGCCATCAGTGAGTCTGGAGGGGGGGGGCCGACAGATACGCAGTATTTT. This translates into CAISESGGGGPTDTQYF.

The rearrangement joins TRBV18 to TRBJ2-6, with 7 bases aligning to TRBD2. Looked up from germline, CDR1 is KGHSH and CDR2 is LQKENI. J was trimmed by 2 bases and V by 6 bases; bases with no gene match: 4. The CDR3 loop spans 15 amino acids. CDR3 residues: CASSLGGTGANVLTF. The CDR3 DNA follows: TGTGCCAGCTCCCTCGGGGGGACTGGGGCCAACGTCCTGACTTTC.

The chain is built from TRBV6-5 and TRBJ1-3; D call uncertain. Germline-derived CDR1 and CDR2 are MNHEY and SVGAGI. There are 15 residues in the CDR3. V shed 0 bases and J shed 0 bases, with 6 bases lying between them. Here the CDR3 reads CASSYSINSGNTIYF. CDR3 in DNA: TGTGCCAGCAGTTACTCGATAAACTCTGGAAACACCATATATTTT.

V and J are TRBV5-1 and TRBJ2-1; TRBD2 is a possible D gene (5 bases). The germline V and J ends were trimmed by 2 bases and 1 base, with 7 bases remaining between them. Germline V gene sequence: CDR1 SGHRS, CDR2 YFSETQ. The CDR3 consists of 14 residues. CDR3 coding DNA: TGCGCCAGCAGCTTCGAGGGTTCCTACAATGAGCAGTTCTTC. This codes for CASSFEGSYNEQFF.

This clone has a single count. The chain links TRBV6-1 to TRBJ1-6; no clear D gene. The V gene lost 4 bases and the J gene lost 0 bases, with 13 bases spanning the gap. CDR3 length equals 17 residues. The germline V gene has CDR1 MNHNS and CDR2 SASEGT. The chain's CDR3 is CASSARGMSSYNSPLHF. The CDR3 bases are TGTGCCAGCAGTGCCAGAGGGATGAGCTCCTATAATTCACCCCTCCACTTT.

The V and J genes are TRBV7-9 and TRBJ1-6, with D unclear. Germline CDR1 SEHNR, CDR2 FQNEAQ (reference sequence). The CDR3 runs 13 residues. V was pared by 10 bases and J by 6 bases, with 13 bases between. The CDR3 protein is CANPPEVNSPLHF. The CDR3 DNA reads TGTGCCAACCCCCCGGAGGTTAATTCACCCCTCCACTTT.

The CDR3 DNA is TGTGCCAGCAGCGTAGGAGAGGGCCCCTCTGGAAACACCATATATTTT. It codes for CASSVGEGPSGNTIYF. The chain recombines TRBV9 with TRBJ1-3; unclear D gene. V dropped 0 bases and J dropped 0 bases, with 10 bases sitting between them. The germline CDR1 and CDR2 sequences are SGDLS and YYNGEE. The CDR3 totals 16 residues. The full variable domain, its missing parts supplied by reference TRBV9 and TRBJ1-3, is DSGVTQTPKHLITATGQRVTLRCSPRSGDLSVYWYQQSLDQGLQFLIQYYNGEERAKGNILERFSAQQFPDLHSELNLSSLELGDSALYFCASSVGEGPSGNTIYFGEGSWLTVV.

The chain joins TRBV7-2 to TRBJ2-7; 8 nucleotides align to TRBD1. The length of the CDR3 is 15 residues. V lost 6 bases, J lost 3 bases, and 10 bases stayed unmatched. Germline loops: CDR1 SGHTA, CDR2 FQGNSA. The CDR3 bases are TGTGCCAGCAGACCCGGACAGGGTCTTCTCTACGAGCAGTACTTC. Its translation: CASRPGQGLLYEQYF.

The V and J genes are TRBV24-1 and TRBJ2-5; 7 bases fit TRBD1. The CDR3 sequence is 15 residues long. The junction had 6 bases not matched to a gene; V was cut back by 2 bases and J by 4 bases. CDR1 KGHDR and CDR2 SFDVKD come from the germline V gene. The CDR3 loop reads CATSDSRQGAETQYF. The DNA of the CDR3 is TGTGCCACCAGTGATTCTCGACAGGGTGCAGAGACCCAGTACTTC.

The V gene is TRBV7-9, the J gene TRBJ2-3, with no clear D. The V gene's germline CDR1 is SEHNR and CDR2 FQNEAQ (reference sequence). This CDR3 contains 16 residues. V was pared by 1 base and J by 2 bases, with 13 bases between. For the CDR3, the DNA is TGTGCCAGCAGCTTAGTATCGGCTAGTTTCACAGATACGCAGTATTTT. Its protein is CASSLVSASFTDTQYF.

The table lists this clone with a few counts. This chain connects TRBV9 to TRBJ2-1; 11 positions match TRBD2. The CDR3 consists of 18 residues. The germline CDR1 and CDR2 sequences are SGDLS and YYNGEE. V was pared by 0 bases and J by 8 bases, with 13 bases of the junction left unmatched. The CDR3 region is CASSVEGTSGGLFDEQFF. The CDR3 DNA reads TGTGCCAGCAGCGTAGAAGGAACTAGCGGGGGCCTATTCGATGAGCAGTTCTTC.

The V call is TRBV7-9, the J call TRBJ2-5; D possibly corresponds to TRBD2 (6 bases). CDR1 SEHNR and CDR2 FQNEAQ come from the germline V gene (reference sequence). The V end lost 0 bases, the J end lost 3 bases, and 11 bases lay between the germline ends. The CDR3 has 15 residues. The CDR3 protein is CASSLALRTKETQYF. In nucleotides, the CDR3 is TGTGCCAGCAGCTTAGCGCTGAGGACTAAAGAGACCCAGTACTTC. The whole variable domain, remainder taken from reference TRBV7-9 and TRBJ2-5, is DTGVSQNPRHKITKRGQNVTFRCDPISEHNRLYWYRQTLGQGPEFLTYFQNEAQLEKSRLLSDRFSAERPKGSFSTLEIQRTEQGDSAMYLCASSLALRTKETQYFGPGTRLLVL.

This chain links TRBV28 with TRBJ2-1; D remains unclear. The CDR3 covers 14 residues. Germline CDR1 MDHEN, CDR2 SYDVKM. The ends were cut back, 5 bases at V and 9 bases at J, with 17 bases in the middle. The CDR3 DNA reads as TGTGCCAGCAGTCCCACCCGTGGTGTAGCTGAGCAGTTCTTC. Encoded protein: CASSPTRGVAEQFF.

The CDR3 loop is CASSGVPSGASEQYF. The DNA of the CDR3 is TGCGCCAGCAGTGGAGTACCTAGCGGGGCCTCCGAGCAGTACTTC. The chain employs TRBV10-1 and TRBJ2-7; 9 bases map to TRBD2. The CDR3 contains 15 residues. V lost 4 bases and J lost 6; bases outside the gene matches: 10. Germline CDR1 and CDR2: WNHNN and SYGVQD (reference sequence).